The T cell receptor beta chain under discussion was sequenced for a study of early T cells in non-severe SARS-CoV-2 infection. At the level of the study: Unsorted whole blood bulk RNA was sequenced, with unpaired chains.

Findings of the study overall: Anti-spike CD8 specificities were favored by VDJdb matching, whose results missed private and CD4 specificities.

Losses at the gene ends were 6 bases for V and 8 bases for J; bases not matched to a gene: 11. From germline, CDR1 is SQVTM and CDR2 ANQGSEA. CDR3 length: 14 residues. The protocol attached unique molecular identifiers to individual cDNA molecules. Via MiXCR, TCRdb re-called the 5' RACE reads, giving one row per CDR3 protein. Of approximately 100,000 distinct CDR3 sequences listed, approximately 17% are singletons. This clonotype was detected only a few times. Its specificity is unknown. This clonotype was obtained from an adult who was a healthcare worker with PCR-confirmed SARS-CoV-2 infection or an uninfected control (not recorded which). The gene calls are TRBV29-1 and TRBJ1-1, with 11 bases aligning to TRBD1. Sequenced input: whole blood. CDR3: CSVSRRDRGMEAFF. The CDR3, as DNA: TGCAGCGTATCACGCCGGGACAGGGGGATGGAAGCTTTCTTT.